This T cell receptor beta chain originates from a study of CD8+ T cells in alopecia areata. Treatment described: oral pan-JAK inhibitor, 5-10 mg twice daily. Isolated RNA was reverse transcribed into cDNA used as the sequencing template. Assay used: immunoSEQ multiplex PCR; TCRdb lists only in-frame clones, some missing. In the table there are fewer than 350,000 clones, roughly 64% of which are singletons. The CDR3 spans 16 residues. The trim removed 3 bases at V and 3 bases at J, leaving 10 bases unmatched. The germline gives CDR1 LGHNA, CDR2 YNFKEQ. The TCR was taken from a human donor with alopecia areata. Sequenced material: CD4+ T cells sorted from blood, taken at week 24, from a patient treated with tofacitinib. The genes are TRBV4-2 and TRBJ2-7; 8 nucleotides line up with TRBD1. The CDR3 here is CASSHSAGQDIYEQYF. Here the CDR3 DNA reads TGTGCCAGCAGCCATTCGGCGGGACAGGACATCTACGAGCAGTACTTC.